The clone carrying this TCR beta chain appeared a few times. Its antigen is not known. The source material, RNA transcripts, was used to amplify TCR beta CDR3 regions. Initially, a first-round RT-PCR of the TCR CDR3 employed the HTBI primer set. Using its own MiXCR run on the multiplex PCR reads, TCRdb lists one record per CDR3 protein. Seen here are about 720,000 distinct CDR3 sequences, around 20% observed once, and the top ten hold over 15%. J lost 7 bases, V lost 5 bases, and 6 bases had no gene match. Per germline, CDR1 MNHEY and CDR2 SVGEGT. CDR3 length equals 15 residues. The source of the sample is a study of T cells in Graves' hyperthyroidism and ophthalmopathy. Study outcomes and limitations: The model anticipated ophthalmopathy a median around six months pre-onset.

Using less than 12 ml of fresh peripheral blood, PBMCs were prepared. The gene calls are TRBV6-2 or TRBV6-3 and TRBJ2-1; 12 bases map to TRBD2. Sequenced input: blood. The sequence was collected from a woman aged 45-65 years with Graves' hyperthyroidism that later progressed to Graves' ophthalmopathy. The CDR3 sequence: CASSGIGLAGNEQFF. DNA for the CDR3: TGTGCCAGCAGTGGAATTGGACTAGCGGGGAATGAGCAGTTCTTC.